This TCR beta chain appears in the sequencing data of a study of blood T cell repertoires in COVID-19. Across the whole study: Collection of acute and convalescent COVID-19 samples took place in the United States, Italy and Spain. Sources were T cells, B-cell-depleted T cells, or PBMCs; the material itself was cDNA or gDNA.

Original processing notes: Nucleated cell number was recorded as an estimate derived from reference gene primer amplification. Using immunoSEQ multiplex PCR, the repertoire was profiled, and TCRdb retains in-frame clones only, with some absent. V, J and clone size derive from that table, while D and trimming were established from the DNA sequence. The sample consists of about 70,000 clones, 81% of them appearing once. Trimming removed 4 bases from V and 3 bases from J; junction bases left unmatched: 8. The germline gives CDR1 MNHNS, CDR2 SASEGT. This CDR3 region has 16 residues. The sequencing input was peripheral blood. The source of this sequence is a woman in her 70s with acute or convalescent COVID-19. This rearrangement joins TRBV6-1 to TRBJ1-5; 8 nucleotides match TRBD1. The CDR3 spells CASSVGSRGLNQPQHF. DNA for the CDR3: TGTGCCAGCAGTGTAGGAAGCAGGGGGCTCAATCAGCCCCAGCATTTT.